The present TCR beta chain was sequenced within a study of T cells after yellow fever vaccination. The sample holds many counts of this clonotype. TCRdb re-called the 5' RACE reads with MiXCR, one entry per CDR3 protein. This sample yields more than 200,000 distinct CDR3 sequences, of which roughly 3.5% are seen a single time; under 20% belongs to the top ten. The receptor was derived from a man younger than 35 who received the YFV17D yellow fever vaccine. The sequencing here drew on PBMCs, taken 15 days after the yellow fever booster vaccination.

The CDR3 region is CASSLSAADTGELFF. In nucleotides, the CDR3 is TGCGCCAGCAGCTTGTCGGCAGCAGACACCGGGGAGCTGTTTTTT. V usage is TRBV5-1 and J usage is TRBJ2-2, with D hard to call. The CDR3 contains 15 residues. V was shortened by 1 base and J by 3 bases, with 10 bases between the two germline ends. Per germline, CDR1 SGHRS and CDR2 YFSETQ.